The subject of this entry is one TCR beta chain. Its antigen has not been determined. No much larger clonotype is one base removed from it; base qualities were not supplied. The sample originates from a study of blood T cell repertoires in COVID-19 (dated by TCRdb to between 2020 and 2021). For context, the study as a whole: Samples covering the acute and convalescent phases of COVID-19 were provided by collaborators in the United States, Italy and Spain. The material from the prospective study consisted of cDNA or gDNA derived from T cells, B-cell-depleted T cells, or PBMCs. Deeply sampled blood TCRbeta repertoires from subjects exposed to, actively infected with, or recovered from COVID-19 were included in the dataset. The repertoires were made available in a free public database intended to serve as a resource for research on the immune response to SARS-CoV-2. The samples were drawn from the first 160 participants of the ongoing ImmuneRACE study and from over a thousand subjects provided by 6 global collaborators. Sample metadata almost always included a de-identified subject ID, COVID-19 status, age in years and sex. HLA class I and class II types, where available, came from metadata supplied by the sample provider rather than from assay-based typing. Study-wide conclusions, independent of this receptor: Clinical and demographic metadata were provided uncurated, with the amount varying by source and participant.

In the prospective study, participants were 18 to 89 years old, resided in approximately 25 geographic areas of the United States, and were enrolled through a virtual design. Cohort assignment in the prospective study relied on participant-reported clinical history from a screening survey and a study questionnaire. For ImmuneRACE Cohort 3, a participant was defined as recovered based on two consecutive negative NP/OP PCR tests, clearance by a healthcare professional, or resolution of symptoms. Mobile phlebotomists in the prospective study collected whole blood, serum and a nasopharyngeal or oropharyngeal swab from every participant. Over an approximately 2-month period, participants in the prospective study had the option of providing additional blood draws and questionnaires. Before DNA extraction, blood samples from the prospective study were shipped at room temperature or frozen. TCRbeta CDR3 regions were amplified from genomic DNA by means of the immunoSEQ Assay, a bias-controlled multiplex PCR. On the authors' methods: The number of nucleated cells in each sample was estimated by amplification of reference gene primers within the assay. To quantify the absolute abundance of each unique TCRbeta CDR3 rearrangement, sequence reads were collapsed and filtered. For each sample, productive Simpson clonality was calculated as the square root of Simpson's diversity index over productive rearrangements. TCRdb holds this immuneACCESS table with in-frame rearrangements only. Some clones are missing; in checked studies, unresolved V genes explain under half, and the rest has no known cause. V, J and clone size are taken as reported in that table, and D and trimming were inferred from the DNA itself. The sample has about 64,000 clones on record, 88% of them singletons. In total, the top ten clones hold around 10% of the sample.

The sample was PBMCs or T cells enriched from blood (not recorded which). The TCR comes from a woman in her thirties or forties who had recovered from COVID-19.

The base sequence is TGCGCCAGCAGTGAATCCCCCGACAGGCCGGGAAATGGCTACACCTTC. It specifies CASSESPDRPGNGYTF. The V and J genes are TRBV10-2 and TRBJ1-2; TRBD1 is a possible D gene, resting on 6 matching bases. As encoded in the germline V gene, CDR1 is WSHSY while CDR2 is SAAADI. The CDR3, from cysteine to phenylalanine, totals 16 residues. Of all the DNA, just the CDR3 is kept, 48 bases in frame from base 1. The trim is 3 bases for V and 6 bases for J, with a gap of 20 bases between the germline ends.